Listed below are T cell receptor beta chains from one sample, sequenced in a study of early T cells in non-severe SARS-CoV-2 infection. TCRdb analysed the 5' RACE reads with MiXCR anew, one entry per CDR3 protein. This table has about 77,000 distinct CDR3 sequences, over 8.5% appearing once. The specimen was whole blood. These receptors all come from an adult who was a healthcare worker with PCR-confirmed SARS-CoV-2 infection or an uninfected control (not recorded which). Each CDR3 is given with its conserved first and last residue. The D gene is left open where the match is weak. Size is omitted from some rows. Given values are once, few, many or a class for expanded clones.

CDR3: CASSFRHGPSYEQYF; DNA: TGTGCCAGCAGTTTCCGACACGGACCATCCTACGAGCAGTACTTC; D: .; J: TRBJ2-7; V: TRBV6-6; size: many
CDR3: CATSSSKAIYNEQFF; DNA: TGTGCCACCAGTAGTAGCAAAGCGATCTACAATGAGCAGTTCTTC; D: .; J: TRBJ2-1; V: TRBV24-1; size: few
CDR3: CASSHIGTQYF; DNA: TGTGCCAGCAGCCACATAGGGACCCAGTACTTC; D: .; J: TRBJ2-5; V: TRBV6-2/TRBV6-3; size: .
CDR3: CASTGFEQGPYQPQHF; DNA: TGTGCCAGCACCGGGTTCGAGCAGGGGCCGTATCAGCCCCAGCATTTT; D: .; J: TRBJ1-5; V: TRBV2; size: many
CDR3: CASSMGGSNQPQHF; DNA: TGTGCCAGTAGTATGGGGGGTAGCAATCAGCCCCAGCATTTT; D: .; J: TRBJ1-5; V: TRBV19; size: .
CDR3: CASSPGLANEQYF; DNA: TGTGCCAGCAGCCCCGGACTAGCCAACGAGCAGTACTTC; D: TRBD2; J: TRBJ2-7; V: TRBV3-1; size: many
CDR3: CASSPLAGGPVEQYF; DNA: TGTGCCAGCAGCCCACTAGCGGGAGGGCCAGTCGAGCAGTACTTC; D: TRBD2; J: TRBJ2-7; V: TRBV9; size: .
CDR3: CASSQVWSDGYTF; DNA: TGTGCCAGCAGCCAAGTCTGGTCGGATGGCTACACCTTC; D: .; J: TRBJ1-2; V: TRBV3-1; size: .
CDR3: CASSLGAGPETQYF; DNA: TGCGCCAGCAGCTTGGGGGCAGGACCAGAGACCCAGTACTTC; D: .; J: TRBJ2-5; V: TRBV5-1; size: .
CDR3: CASSLPGVDIQYF; DNA: TGTGCCAGCAGTTTGCCCGGGGTCGACATTCAGTACTTC; D: .; J: TRBJ2-4; V: TRBV28; size: many
CDR3: CASSSQGGRYGYTF; DNA: TGTGCCAGCAGTTCCCAGGGGGGGAGGTATGGCTACACCTTC; D: TRBD1; J: TRBJ1-2; V: TRBV6-6; size: many